The clone carrying this T cell receptor (beta chain) was counted between two and nine times. Its antigen is currently unknown. This sample is drawn from a study of identical twins. Study results and limitations: The conclusions drew on cross-sectional statistical analysis instead of tracking the same donors.

TCRdb re-derived calls from the 5' RACE reads in MiXCR, one entry per CDR3 protein. The table records some 900,000 distinct CDR3 sequences, 10% to 15% of them present only once. Trimming cost V 1 base and J 4 bases, with 14 bases left between them. Germline CDR1 MDHEN, CDR2 SYDVKM. The length of the CDR3 is 16 residues. Healthy Caucasian donors formed the entire cohort. The same specimen was also included in a second study, on yellow fever vaccine responses in identical twins.

The J gene is TRBJ2-1, the V gene TRBV28, with D perhaps matching TRBD2 (5 bases). The sequence was obtained from a woman in her late teens or twenties in good health. The sample taken for sequencing was PBMCs. The CDR3 DNA is TGTGCCAGCAGTTTATTCGGGATTTCAGTATACAATGAGCAGTTCTTC. Amino acids: CASSLFGISVYNEQFF.